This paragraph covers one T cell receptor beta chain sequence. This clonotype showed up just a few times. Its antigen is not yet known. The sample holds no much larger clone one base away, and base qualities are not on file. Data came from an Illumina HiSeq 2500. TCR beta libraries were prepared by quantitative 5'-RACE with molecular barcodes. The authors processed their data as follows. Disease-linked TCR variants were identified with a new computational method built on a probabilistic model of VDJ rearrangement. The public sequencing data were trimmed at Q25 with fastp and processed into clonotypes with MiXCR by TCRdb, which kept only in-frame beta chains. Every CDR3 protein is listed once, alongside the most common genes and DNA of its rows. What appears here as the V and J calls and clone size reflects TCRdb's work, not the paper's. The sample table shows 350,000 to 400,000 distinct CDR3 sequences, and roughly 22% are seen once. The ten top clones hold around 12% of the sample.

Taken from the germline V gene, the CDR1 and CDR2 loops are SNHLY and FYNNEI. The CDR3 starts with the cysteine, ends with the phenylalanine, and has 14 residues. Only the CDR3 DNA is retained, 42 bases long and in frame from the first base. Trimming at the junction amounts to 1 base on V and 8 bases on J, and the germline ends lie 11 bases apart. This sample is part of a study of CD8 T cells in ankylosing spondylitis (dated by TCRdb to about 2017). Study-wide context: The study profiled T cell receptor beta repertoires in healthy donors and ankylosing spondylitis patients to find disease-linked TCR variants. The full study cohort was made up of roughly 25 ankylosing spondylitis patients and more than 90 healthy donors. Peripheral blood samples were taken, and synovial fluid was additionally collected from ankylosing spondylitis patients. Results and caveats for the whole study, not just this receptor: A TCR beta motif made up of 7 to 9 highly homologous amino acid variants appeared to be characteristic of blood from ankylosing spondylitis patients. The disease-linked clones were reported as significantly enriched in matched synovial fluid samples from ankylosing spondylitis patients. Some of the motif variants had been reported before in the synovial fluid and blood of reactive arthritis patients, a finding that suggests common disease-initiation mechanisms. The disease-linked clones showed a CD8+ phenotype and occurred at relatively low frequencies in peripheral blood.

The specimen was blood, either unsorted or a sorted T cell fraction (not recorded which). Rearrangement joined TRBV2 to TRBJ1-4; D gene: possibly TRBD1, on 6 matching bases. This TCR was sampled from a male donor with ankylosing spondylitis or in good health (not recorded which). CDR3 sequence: CASSEDRAEEKLFF. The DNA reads TGTGCCAGCAGTGAAGACAGGGCGGAGGAAAAACTGTTTTTT.